This entry lists 32 T cell receptor beta chains sequenced from one sample in a study of blood T cells in healthy people across ages. With a J-beta primer mix and a sample-barcoded 5' primer, a second PCR ran about 6 to 11 cycles. TCRdb ran MiXCR on the 5' RACE reads and lists one entry per CDR3 protein. The repertoire has over 700,000 distinct CDR3 sequences, about 55% of them found once; the top ten carry roughly 37%. The sequenced material came from blood. These receptors were collected from a man at least 80 years old in good health.

In its sample, this clonotype was seen a few times. The chain is built from TRBV20-1 and TRBJ2-3; 10 bases match TRBD2. The length of the CDR3 is 17 residues. CDR1 is DFQATT, CDR2 SNEGSKA, per germline (reference sequence). Trimming took 1 base from V and 4 from J; bases not matched to a gene: 11. The CDR3 bases are TGCAGTGCTAGAGTCATGAGGCTAGCGGGAGATCCAGATACGCAGTATTTT. Encoded protein: CSARVMRLAGDPDTQYF.

The gene calls are TRBV9 and TRBJ1-2; D may be TRBD1 (5 bases). The CDR3 loop spans 16 amino acids. Looked up from germline, CDR1 is SGDLS and CDR2 is YYNGEE. V lost 2 bases to trimming and J lost 0 bases, with 14 bases between them. The chain's CDR3 is CASSVDHRSANYGYTF. The CDR3 bases are TGTGCCAGCAGCGTGGACCACAGGTCTGCTAACTATGGCTACACCTTC. The full variable domain, with the rest looked up from reference TRBV9 and TRBJ1-2, is DSGVTQTPKHLITATGQRVTLRCSPRSGDLSVYWYQQSLDQGLQFLIQYYNGEERAKGNILERFSAQQFPDLHSELNLSSLELGDSALYFCASSVDHRSANYGYTFGSGTRLTVV.

This clonotype was found a few times. The V call is TRBV10-3, the J call TRBJ2-5; 11 bases agree with TRBD2. V lost 4 bases to trimming and J lost 4 bases; unmatched junction nucleotides: 5. Germline CDR1 and CDR2: ENHRY and SYGVKD. This CDR3 spans 15 amino acids. CDR3 nucleotide sequence: TGTGCCATCAGTGTTTTAGCGGGAGGGGCAGAGACCCAGTACTTC. Translating gives CAISVLAGGAETQYF.

The chain combines TRBV14 with TRBJ2-7; D is perhaps TRBD2 (6 bases). Trimming shortened V by 1 base and J by 6 bases, and 13 bases separated the two germline ends. This CDR3 comprises 14 residues. Germline lookup yields CDR1 SGHDN and CDR2 FVKESK. The CDR3 sequence is CASSQVYGSSEQYF. In nucleotides, the CDR3 is TGTGCCAGCAGCCAAGTCTACGGGAGCAGCGAGCAGTACTTC.

The V call is TRBV3-1, the J call TRBJ2-7; TRBD1 matches 9 bases. Germline trimming cut 4 bases from V and 1 base from J; bases unmatched to any gene: 8. This CDR3 contains 16 residues. Germline CDR1 LGHDT, CDR2 YNNKEL (reference sequence). Here the CDR3 reads CASSPKTTGGSYEQYF. The DNA for the CDR3 is TGTGCCAGCAGCCCGAAGACGACAGGGGGGTCCTACGAGCAGTACTTC.

This clonotype has just one count. The chain employs TRBV4-1 and TRBJ2-1; 8 bases are shared with TRBD2. The V gene end was trimmed by 0 bases and the J gene end by 13 bases; junction bases not matched to a gene: 11. Germline-derived CDR1 and CDR2 are MGHRA and YSYEKL. The CDR3 extends over 15 amino acids. The CDR3 nucleotides are TGCGCCAGCAGCCAAGATCGCGGGACTAGGGCCGAACAGTTCTTC. Encoded protein: CASSQDRGTRAEQFF.

V usage is TRBV20-1 and J usage is TRBJ2-3; D is possibly TRBD1 (6 bases). Germline V gene data show CDR1 as DFQATT and CDR2 as SNEGSKA (reference sequence). The CDR3 runs 13 residues. With 5 bases removed from V and 2 bases from J, the gap between germline ends came to 11 bases. The CDR3 DNA reads as TGCAGTGCTGACACAGGGATCACAGATACGCAGTATTTT. It yields the protein CSADTGITDTQYF.

This clonotype was counted between two and nine times. This chain connects TRBV10-3 to TRBJ1-2, with D perhaps TRBD1 (6 bases). This CDR3 region has 15 residues. The germline V gene encodes CDR1 ENHRY and CDR2 SYGVKD. The V end was cut by 3 bases, the J end by 4 bases, with 15 bases between. The CDR3 region has the DNA TGTGCCATCAGTGATGTAACAGGGCCCCTCTATGGCTACACCTTC. As protein: CAISDVTGPLYGYTF.

J is TRBJ2-1 and V is TRBV24-1, with D maybe TRBD1 (5 bases). Germline V lookup: CDR1 KGHDR, CDR2 SFDVKD. V was cut by 4 bases and J by 8 bases, with 17 bases left in between. The length of the CDR3 is 15 residues. The CDR3 nucleotides are TGTGCCACCAGTGACGCAAGGGGTCAAAGCTATGAGCAGTTCTTC. It is translated as CATSDARGQSYEQFF.

The chain couples TRBV20-1 to TRBJ2-5; TRBD2 matches at 13 bases. The DNA end favors TRBJ2-7, so the J call may be wrong. There are 15 residues in the CDR3. From germline, CDR1 is DFQATT and CDR2 SNEGSKA (reference sequence). CDR3 amino acids: CSARKLAGGPHEQYF. In nucleotides, the CDR3 is TGCAGTGCTAGAAAACTAGCGGGAGGGCCGCACGAGCAGTACTTC.

V usage is TRBV20-1 and J usage is TRBJ2-1, with D tentatively TRBD2 (5 bases). CDR1 DFQATT and CDR2 SNEGSKA come from the germline V gene (reference sequence). CDR3 length: 15 residues. V lost 5 bases and J lost 2, with 16 bases in between. The CDR3 nucleotides are TGCAGTGCTGAGAGAGGGAGTGAGACCTACAATGAGCAGTTCTTC. Translated: CSAERGSETYNEQFF.

The V call is TRBV2, the J call TRBJ2-5, with 8 positions matching TRBD1. The DNA matches TRBJ2-7 better at its end, which makes the J call doubtful. The CDR3 length is 14 residues. CDR1 is SNHLY and CDR2 is FYNNEI in the germline V gene. Here the CDR3 DNA reads TGTGCCAGCAGAGTAGACAGGGGAGTTGACGAGCAGTACTTC. As protein: CASRVDRGVDEQYF.

This clonotype was seen a single time. The CDR3 nucleotides are TGTGCCACCAGTGATTTGGGTCGAGACGGGACCTACAATGAGCAGTTCTTC. It is translated as CATSDLGRDGTYNEQFF. The chain is built from TRBV24-1 and TRBJ2-1, with a weak D call TRBD2 (5 bases). Germline V gene sequence: CDR1 KGHDR, CDR2 SFDVKD. The CDR3 length is 17 residues. V gave up 0 bases and J gave up 2 bases, with 13 bases separating them.

The CDR3 region has the DNA TGTGCCAGCAGGACACAGGGGGCCCCCGGAGGCTATGGCTACACCTTC. Its translation is CASRTQGAPGGYGYTF. J is TRBJ1-2 and V is TRBV27, with TRBD1 identical over 9 bases. Germline V gene data show CDR1 as MNHEY and CDR2 as SMNVEV (reference sequence). V shed 6 bases and J 4 bases; nucleotides not matched to a gene: 12. The CDR3 has 16 residues.

The chain links TRBV7-2 to TRBJ2-3, with D perhaps TRBD1 or TRBD2 (5 bases each). This CDR3 contains 18 residues. V was clipped by 5 bases and J by 5 bases, with 26 bases between them. Germline V CDR1 and CDR2: SGHTA, FQGNSA. CDR3 in amino acids: CASSLNPGPYNPGDTQYF. CDR3 coding DNA: TGTGCCAGCAGCCTAAACCCGGGGCCCTACAACCCCGGAGATACGCAGTATTTT.

The chain employs TRBV4-1 and TRBJ1-2; a possible D gene is TRBD1 (5 bases). Trimming took off 1 base at V and 2 bases at J, with 14 bases between the two ends. The germline gives CDR1 MGHRA, CDR2 YSYEKL. The CDR3 has 16 residues. The CDR3 coding sequence is TGCGCCAGCAGCCAAGTGCGTAGGGGCGGAAACTATGGCTACACCTTC. Amino acid sequence: CASSQVRRGGNYGYTF.

This chain connects TRBV6-1 to TRBJ2-3; the D gene could be TRBD1 or TRBD2 (6 bases each). V was clipped by 11 bases and J by 8 bases, with 14 bases between them. Looked up from germline, CDR1 is MNHNS and CDR2 is SASEGT. The CDR3 contains 11 residues. CDR3 amino acids: CAGGGIVTQYF. The DNA for the CDR3 is TGTGCCGGAGGGGGAATTGTTACGCAGTATTTT.

Of note for this clonotype: The junction does not match germline at one end; this may be a read error. The J gene is TRBJ2-5, the V gene TRBV15; D unresolved. Germline-derived CDR1 and CDR2 are LNHNV and YYDKDF (reference sequence). The CDR3 length is 13 residues. The CDR3 bases are TGTGCCGCCAGCAGAGCCCGCCAAGAGACCCAGTACTTC. Amino acids: CAASRARQETQYF.

The genes are TRBV6-5 and TRBJ2-5; D remains ambiguous. The CDR3 has 12 amino acids. V gave up 5 bases and J gave up 5 bases, with 9 bases separating them. CDR1 and CDR2 from the germline V gene are MNHEY and SVGAGI. The CDR3 region is CASSAGWETQYF. The CDR3 DNA reads TGTGCCAGCAGTGCCGGGTGGGAGACCCAGTACTTC.

The chain is built from TRBV20-1 and TRBJ2-7; 9 bases are shared with TRBD2. This CDR3 contains 14 residues. With 6 bases clipped from V and 1 base from J, the junction kept 7 bases outside the gene matches. Germline CDR1 is DFQATT and CDR2 is SNEGSKA (reference sequence). The DNA of the CDR3 is TGCAGTGCCCCAATAGCGGGAGAATCCTACGAGCAGTACTTC. Its translation: CSAPIAGESYEQYF.

This chain uses TRBV4-2 with TRBJ2-1; possible D gene TRBD2, 6 bases. Trimming shortened V by 4 bases and J by 5 bases, and 15 bases separated the two germline ends. CDR1 and CDR2 from the germline V gene are LGHNA and YNFKEQ. The CDR3 sequence is 15 residues long. The CDR3 region is CASSRRGSEDNEQFF. CDR3 sequence (DNA): TGTGCCAGCAGCCGCCGGGGGTCGGAGGACAATGAGCAGTTCTTC.

This clonotype was seen a few times. The chain joins TRBV6-5 to TRBJ2-3; no firm D call. Trimming left V 6 bases short and J 2 bases short, with 9 bases between. Germline CDR1 is MNHEY and CDR2 is SVGAGI. The CDR3 length is 13 residues. The CDR3: CASSTLYTDTQYF. CDR3 sequence (DNA): TGTGCCAGCAGCACTCTCTACACAGATACGCAGTATTTT.

The V and J genes are TRBV6-1 and TRBJ2-3; tentatively, D is TRBD2 (8 bases). CDR1 and CDR2 from the germline V gene are MNHNS and SASEGT. V was clipped by 2 bases and J by 14 bases, with 23 bases between them. The CDR3 runs to 15 residues. The CDR3 protein is CASSERAGGDRYAYF. In DNA, the CDR3 is TGTGCCAGCAGTGAAAGGGCCGGGGGGGACAGATACGCGTATTTT.

The chain has TRBV5-1 and TRBJ2-5; D ambiguous. The J call could be wrong; TRBJ2-7 is a better fit for the DNA end. In germline, CDR1 is SGHRS, CDR2 YFSETQ. The CDR3 totals 13 residues. The CDR3 bases are TGCGCCAGCAGCTTGATCACAATGGACGAGCAGTACTTC. Translated: CASSLITMDEQYF.

The rearrangement uses TRBV24-1 and TRBJ2-1; TRBD2 matches 7 bases. The length of the CDR3 is 17 residues. Germline trimming cut 3 bases from V and 1 base from J; bases unmatched to any gene: 8. CDR1 and CDR2 from the germline V gene are KGHDR and SFDVKD. CDR3 in amino acids: CATSDGLWEGSYNEQFF. In DNA form, the CDR3 reads TGTGCCACCAGTGATGGTCTGTGGGAGGGGTCCTACAATGAGCAGTTCTTC.

This sequence joins TRBV7-2 and TRBJ2-5, with 13 bases aligning to TRBD2. The end of the DNA aligns better with TRBJ2-7, so the J call may be wrong. The CDR3 sequence is 18 residues long. Germline V gene data show CDR1 as SGHTA and CDR2 as FQGNSA. The CDR3 sequence: CASSPGTSGMGLAYEQYF. CDR3 bases: TGTGCCAGCAGCCCCGGGACTAGCGGGATGGGGCTCGCCTACGAGCAGTACTTC.

V is TRBV12-3 or TRBV12-4 and J is TRBJ2-7; 9 bases map to TRBD1. V lost 5 bases, J lost 3 bases, and 5 bases stayed unmatched. The CDR3 has 14 amino acids. The CDR3: CASSKQGALYEQYF. Written as DNA, the CDR3 is TGTGCCAGCAGTAAACAGGGGGCCCTCTACGAGCAGTACTTC.

The V call is TRBV9, the J call TRBJ2-3; 8 bases align to TRBD1. The CDR3 runs 15 residues. Trimming took 4 bases from V and 2 from J; bases not matched to a gene: 6. Germline V gene data show CDR1 as SGDLS and CDR2 as YYNGEE. The CDR3: CASSPRQGYTDTQYF. CDR3 nucleotides: TGTGCCAGCAGCCCACGACAGGGGTACACAGATACGCAGTATTTT.

The chain is built from TRBV11-2 and TRBJ2-1, with D perhaps TRBD1 (5 bases). The V end was cut by 5 bases, the J end by 5 bases, with 13 bases between. The length of the CDR3 is 14 residues. The germline CDR1 and CDR2 sequences are SGHAT and FQNNGV. The CDR3 loop is CASSPQGPHNEQFF. The CDR3 DNA sequence: TGTGCCAGCAGCCCCCAGGGTCCGCACAATGAGCAGTTCTTC.

This chain joins TRBV21-1 and TRBJ2-7; TRBD2 is the table's D call and was not checked against the DNA. TRBV21-1 is listed as a pseudogene. The CDR3 has 14 amino acids. This CDR3 is CASSPGTSGRGLYF. The CDR3 DNA follows: TGTGCCAGCAGCCCCGGGACTAGCGGGAGAGGTTTGTACTTC.

This clonotype has more than one count but fewer than ten. The chain has TRBV4-1 and TRBJ2-3; D gene uncertain. Germline CDR1 and CDR2: MGHRA and YSYEKL. This CDR3 is built from 15 residues. Trimming pared 0 bases from V and 3 bases from J, leaving 10 bases between. CDR3: CASSQDGWGTDTQYF. As DNA, the CDR3 is TGCGCCAGCAGCCAAGACGGGTGGGGAACAGATACGCAGTATTTT.

This clonotype was seen once. J is TRBJ2-1 and V is TRBV3-1; the D is unclear. The DNA end is more similar to TRBJ2-7, so the J call may be wrong. The CDR3 spans 15 residues. Germline V gene sequence: CDR1 LGHDT, CDR2 YNNKEL (reference sequence). This CDR3 reads CASSLSRSSYNEQYF. CDR3 sequence (DNA): TGTGCCAGCAGCCTAAGCCGAAGCTCCTACAATGAGCAGTACTTC.